This TCR beta chain was sequenced during a study of graft-versus-host responses after intestinal transplantation. Study as a whole: After anti-thymocyte globulin induction, recipients took tacrolimus and steroids for approximately 3 years. Study-wide findings and caveats: There were GvH clones found in recipient marrow, and some of them appeared first in ileum or blood. Subjects displaying graft-donor T cell macrochimerism possessed elevated graft-versus-host to host-versus-graft clonal ratios inside allografts.

Trimming removed 10 bases at V and 1 base at J, with 11 bases between. The germline V gene encodes CDR1 SGHRS and CDR2 YFSETQ. This CDR3 spans 12 amino acids. Profiling relied on immunoSEQ multiplex PCR, and the TCRdb table lists in-frame clones only, not all of them. This table has about 84,000 clones, approximately 90% appearing once. To note about this clone: What it recognizes is unknown.

This TCR derives from a human donor who was the organ donor for an intestinal transplant. The rearrangement uses TRBV5-1 and TRBJ1-1, with TRBD1 as a possible D gene (5 bases). This sample comprised unstimulated CD4+ T cells sorted from spleen or lymph node cells, obtained before transplant. CDR3 DNA: TGCGCCTCGGGGGGGGAGAACACTGAAGCTTTCTTT. It specifies CASGGENTEAFF.